The rows below give T cell receptor beta chains drawn from one sample of a study of T cell repertoires in cytomegalovirus infection. TCRdb redid the calling of the reads with MiXCR, one entry per CDR3 protein. The table records around 300,000 distinct CDR3 sequences, approximately 22% of them present only once. No antigens are known for them. The sequencing used cultured PBMCs, collected from culture after CMV antigen stimulation. These receptors came from a human donor in good health (CMV status not recorded). Some clones in this sample may be carry-over from other donors' samples. CDR3s include the opening cysteine and the closing phenylalanine or tryptophan. A D gene is named only where the DNA matches it firmly. The size field is filled for only some rows; it gives once, few, many or a size class.

J: TRBJ2-1
V: TRBV7-2
size: NA
D: TRBD2
CDR3: CASSLGLAGVRYNEQFF

J: TRBJ2-2
V: TRBV15
size: once
D: TRBD2
CDR3: CATSRLAGGVGELFF

J: TRBJ2-3
V: TRBV7-2
size: many
D: TRBD2
CDR3: CASSLGLLAADTQYF

J: TRBJ2-1
V: TRBV7-2
size: many
D: NA
CDR3: CASSFGEQFF

J: TRBJ2-1
V: TRBV10-3
size: NA
D: TRBD2
CDR3: CAIRLAGDSYNEQFF

J: TRBJ2-1
V: TRBV19
size: NA
D: NA
CDR3: CASSRTGPINEQFF

J: TRBJ2-7
V: TRBV28
size: many
D: NA
CDR3: CASSLWTEIPYEQYF

J: TRBJ2-1
V: TRBV27
size: few
D: NA
CDR3: CASSTQGDEQFF

J: TRBJ2-3
V: TRBV4-1
size: NA
D: TRBD1
CDR3: CASSQPGQGRTDTQYF

J: TRBJ2-5
V: TRBV9
size: NA
D: NA
CDR3: CASSVAVSTQETQYF

J: TRBJ2-1
V: TRBV5-4
size: many
D: TRBD2
CDR3: CASSSKRGYNEQFF

J: TRBJ2-5
V: TRBV15
size: many
D: TRBD2
CDR3: CATSSTGLAGRETQYF

J: TRBJ2-5
V: TRBV7-9
size: NA
D: TRBD2
CDR3: CASSFSGSGETQYF

J: TRBJ2-1
V: TRBV11-2
size: NA
D: TRBD2
CDR3: CASSYTSGGYNEQFF

J: TRBJ2-2
V: TRBV11-3
size: NA
D: NA
CDR3: CASSLGTAGELFF

J: TRBJ2-1
V: TRBV18
size: few
D: TRBD1
CDR3: CASSPNRDRGLHEQFF

J: TRBJ2-7
V: TRBV4-1
size: NA
D: NA
CDR3: CASSQEPGYEQYF

J: TRBJ2-3
V: TRBV7-2
size: NA
D: NA
CDR3: CASRRAGRGGTDTQYF

J: TRBJ2-1
V: TRBV28
size: few
D: NA
CDR3: CASRLAGGGWNEQFF

J: TRBJ1-5
V: TRBV2
size: NA
D: NA
CDR3: CASSPHLTLFGTPKPQHF

J: TRBJ2-1
V: TRBV7-2
size: NA
D: NA
CDR3: CASSLAADPAYNEQFF

J: TRBJ1-3
V: TRBV7-3
size: many
D: TRBD1
CDR3: CASRSDRGPGNTIYF

J: TRBJ2-7
V: TRBV4-3
size: few
D: NA
CDR3: CASSQEGRGRYEQYF

J: TRBJ2-3
V: TRBV7-8
size: few
D: NA
CDR3: CASSLAEGVDTQYF

J: TRBJ2-7
V: TRBV7-6
size: few
D: NA
CDR3: CASSLEGGLSYEQYF

J: TRBJ2-3
V: TRBV4-1
size: NA
D: TRBD1
CDR3: CASSHTIGDRLSTDTQYF

J: TRBJ2-3
V: TRBV12-3/TRBV12-4
size: NA
D: NA
CDR3: CASRLTTSSTDTQYF

J: TRBJ2-1
V: TRBV10-3
size: NA
D: TRBD2
CDR3: CTISGPGTTIEDSSYNEQFF

J: TRBJ1-2
V: TRBV6-5
size: NA
D: NA
CDR3: CASSYSDRSDGYTF

J: TRBJ1-1
V: TRBV19
size: few
D: TRBD1
CDR3: CASSPYRGTGVEAFF

J: TRBJ2-3
V: TRBV7-2
size: many
D: NA
CDR3: CASSLGPGTGSTDTQYF

J: TRBJ1-4
V: TRBV7-6
size: NA
D: NA
CDR3: CASSLGWGSTNEKLFF

J: TRBJ2-7
V: TRBV7-2
size: many
D: TRBD2
CDR3: CASSKTMNVGRAHEQYF

J: TRBJ2-3
V: TRBV15
size: NA
D: TRBD2
CDR3: CATSRGLAGGSTDTQYF

J: TRBJ1-2
V: TRBV7-9
size: many
D: NA
CDR3: CASSFRGGYGYTF

J: TRBJ2-7
V: TRBV11-2
size: NA
D: NA
CDR3: CASSLVGSPAYEQYF

J: TRBJ2-1
V: TRBV4-1
size: many
D: NA
CDR3: CASSQVDLISYNEQFF

J: TRBJ2-2
V: TRBV7-3
size: few
D: NA
CDR3: CASSLTSFGNTGELFF

J: TRBJ2-1
V: TRBV25-1
size: many
D: NA
CDR3: CASSVLGNEQFF

J: TRBJ2-2
V: TRBV4-3
size: few
D: NA
CDR3: CASSQGWWTGELFF

J: TRBJ1-1
V: TRBV12-3/TRBV12-4
size: many
D: NA
CDR3: CASRDTSDNTEAFF

J: TRBJ1-2
V: TRBV7-8
size: many
D: NA
CDR3: CASSLAHIKPGPEGGYTF

J: TRBJ2-1
V: TRBV7-2
size: NA
D: TRBD1
CDR3: CASSPRQGGPSLFF

J: TRBJ2-3
V: TRBV7-9
size: many
D: TRBD2
CDR3: CASSPSGSGTDTQYF

J: TRBJ2-3
V: TRBV6-2/TRBV6-3
size: NA
D: NA
CDR3: CASRLEGRITDTQYF

J: TRBJ1-1
V: TRBV6-5
size: few
D: NA
CDR3: CASSRDGVTEAFF

J: TRBJ2-1
V: TRBV6-4
size: NA
D: NA
CDR3: CASSDGSGINNEQFF

J: TRBJ2-5
V: TRBV12-5
size: few
D: NA
CDR3: CASGLVLSGSGETQYF

J: TRBJ2-7
V: TRBV30
size: few
D: NA
CDR3: CAWNPGPFYEQYF

J: TRBJ2-5
V: TRBV12-3/TRBV12-4
size: NA
D: NA
CDR3: CASSTSGQETQYF

J: TRBJ1-1
V: TRBV7-9
size: NA
D: NA
CDR3: CASSLGVSSNTEAFF

J: TRBJ1-1
V: TRBV20-1
size: NA
D: NA
CDR3: CSAPIGRDTEAFF